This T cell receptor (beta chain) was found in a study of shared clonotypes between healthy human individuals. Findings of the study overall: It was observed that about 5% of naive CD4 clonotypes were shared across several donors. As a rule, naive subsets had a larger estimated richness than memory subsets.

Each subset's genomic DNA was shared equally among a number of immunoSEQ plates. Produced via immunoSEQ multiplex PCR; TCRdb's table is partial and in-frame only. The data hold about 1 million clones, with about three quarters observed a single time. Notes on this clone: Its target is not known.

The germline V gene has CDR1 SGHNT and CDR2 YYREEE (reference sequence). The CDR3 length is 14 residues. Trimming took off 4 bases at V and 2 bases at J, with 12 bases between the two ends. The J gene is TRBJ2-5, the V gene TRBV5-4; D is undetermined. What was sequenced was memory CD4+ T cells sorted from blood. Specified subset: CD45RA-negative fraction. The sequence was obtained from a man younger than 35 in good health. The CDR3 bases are TGTGCCAGCAGCCCAGACGCGGTGCAAGAGACCCAGTACTTC. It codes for CASSPDAVQETQYF.